What follows are 10 T cell receptor beta chains derived from one specimen sequenced in a study of OX40 agonist ivuxolimab in advanced cancers. TCRdb's copy holds only in-frame clones and misses some; the assay was immunoSEQ multiplex PCR. Of 9,500 to 12,000 clones in the sample, about 85% were seen once. The specimen comprised CD4+ or CD8+ T cells sorted from blood, sampled in a trial of the OX40 agonist ivuxolimab. The receptor source for this set is an adult with an advanced solid tumor such as melanoma, head and neck, liver or kidney cancer.

This chain links TRBV5-4 with TRBJ1-2; TRBD1 aligns across 7 bases. V trimming: 3 bases; J trimming: 13 bases; junction bases outside the gene matches: 9. The CDR3 is 12 residues long. Germline CDR1 reads SGHNT; CDR2 reads YYREEE (reference sequence). The CDR3 bases are TGTGCCAGCAGCTGGGGACAGATCGGTAGCACCTTC. Protein product: CASSWGQIGSTF.

V gene TRBV4-1 combines with J gene TRBJ2-3, with D tentatively TRBD1 or TRBD2 (5 bases each). The CDR3 covers 17 residues. V was clipped by 0 bases and J by 2 bases, with 15 bases between them. The germline V gene has CDR1 MGHRA and CDR2 YSYEKL. This CDR3 is CASSQEGPGISTDTQYF. The CDR3 region has the DNA TGCGCCAGCAGCCAAGAGGGACCAGGGATTTCCACAGATACGCAGTATTTT.

In its sample, this clone is medium-sized. The V and J genes are TRBV5-1 and TRBJ1-1, with 11 bases aligning to TRBD1. V was pared by 0 bases and J by 3 bases, with 7 bases of the junction left unmatched. Germline assignment: CDR1 SGHRS and CDR2 YFSETQ. The CDR3 length is 17 residues. CDR3 sequence reads: CASSLGPGQGGYTEAFF. In DNA, the CDR3 is TGCGCCAGCAGCTTGGGCCCGGGACAGGGGGGGTACACTGAAGCTTTCTTT.

This clone was seen only a few times. The chain carries TRBV7-8 and TRBJ1-5; 8 nucleotides align to TRBD1. Germline V gene lookup returns CDR1 SGHVS and CDR2 FQNEAQ. V gave up 1 base and J gave up 4 bases; unmatched junction bases: 3. The CDR3 is 15 residues long. The CDR3: CASSLGTGINQPQHF. CDR3 sequence (DNA): TGTGCCAGCAGCTTAGGGACAGGGATTAATCAGCCCCAGCATTTT.

The rearrangement joins TRBV4-1 to TRBJ1-1; the D is unclear. The V gene lost 0 bases and the J gene lost 7 bases, with 12 bases spanning the gap. CDR3 size: 14 residues. Germline values: CDR1 MGHRA, CDR2 YSYEKL. The DNA for the CDR3 is TGCGCCAGCAGCCAAGAGGGAGGTCCCCGTGAAGCTTTCTTT. This encodes CASSQEGGPREAFF.

The chain combines TRBV5-4 with TRBJ1-2; weak D call: TRBD1 (6 bases). In germline, CDR1 is SGHNT, CDR2 YYREEE (reference sequence). Trimming cost V 3 bases and J 4 bases, with 16 bases left between them. The CDR3 extends over 15 amino acids. The CDR3 DNA reads TGTGCCAGCAGCTCTCACCGGGACAACGCCTATGGCTACACCTTC. Translation: CASSSHRDNAYGYTF.

The V and J genes are TRBV15 and TRBJ1-5; no clear D. Germline values: CDR1 LNHNV, CDR2 YYDKDF (reference sequence). Trimming shortened V by 0 bases and J by 2 bases, and 8 bases separated the two germline ends. CDR3 length: 15 residues. The CDR3 region is CATSRDAGGNQPQHF. For the CDR3, the DNA is TGTGCCACCAGCAGAGATGCTGGGGGCAATCAGCCCCAGCATTTT.

This clone was seen only once. The J gene is TRBJ1-1, the V gene TRBV5-1; D remains unclear. Trimming stripped 2 bases from V and 2 bases from J, with 7 bases between. Germline V gene lookup returns CDR1 SGHRS and CDR2 YFSETQ. The CDR3 is made up of 13 amino acids. The CDR3 here is CASSFTLNTEAFF. CDR3 nucleotides: TGCGCCAGCAGCTTTACACTAAACACTGAAGCTTTCTTT.

This clone rates as medium-sized. The rearrangement links TRBV28 to TRBJ1-2, with 8 nucleotides matching TRBD1. V lost 1 base to trimming and J lost 6 bases; unmatched junction nucleotides: 19. This CDR3 has 19 amino acids. Germline V gene data show CDR1 as MDHEN and CDR2 as SYDVKM. CDR3 residues: CASSLYHGQGIFFRDGYTF. CDR3 DNA: TGTGCCAGCAGTTTATACCACGGACAGGGAATCTTTTTTCGAGATGGCTACACCTTC.

The chain combines TRBV4-1 with TRBJ1-1; D is unclear. The germline gives CDR1 MGHRA, CDR2 YSYEKL. V lost 1 base, J lost 11 bases, and 8 bases lay in between. The CDR3 is 11 amino acids. CDR3 protein: CASSQGVEAFF. The CDR3 DNA reads TGCGCCAGCAGCCAAGGGGTAGAGGCTTTCTTT.